A single sample is the source of the 8 T cell receptor beta chains below, sequenced in a study of radiotherapy plus CTLA-4 blockade in lung cancer. Data came from immunoSEQ multiplex PCR; TCRdb stores just in-frame clones and leaves some out. The table includes about 38,000 clones, 65% to 90% detected once. Material: peripheral blood, obtained from a patient treated with radiotherapy plus ipilimumab. These receptors were obtained from a human donor with non-small cell lung cancer whose response to radiotherapy plus ipilimumab could not be evaluated.

The chain links TRBV7-8 to TRBJ1-5, with D maybe TRBD1 (5 bases). The CDR3 is 14 residues long. V lost 5 bases, J lost 5 bases, and 13 bases lay in between. Germline V CDR1 and CDR2: SGHVS, FQNEAQ. CDR3 DNA: TGTGCCAGCAGCGCCCCGGGGGGACATCAGCCCCAGCATTTT. Translation: CASSAPGGHQPQHF. The variable domain in full, completed from reference TRBV7-8 and TRBJ1-5, reads GAGVSQSPRYKVAKRGQDVALRCDPISGHVSLFWYQQALGQGPEFLTYFQNEAQLDKSGLPSDRFFAERPEGSVSTLKIQRTQQEDSAVYLCASSAPGGHQPQHFGDGTRLSIL.

V and J are TRBV6-1 and TRBJ1-3; D is perhaps TRBD1 (5 bases). Per the germline V gene, CDR1 is MNHNS and CDR2 is SASEGT. The CDR3 is made up of 13 amino acids. Trimming left V 1 base short and J 4 bases short, with 5 bases between. The CDR3 sequence: CASSEEGGNTIYF. In DNA, the CDR3 is TGTGCCAGCAGTGAAGAGGGGGGAAACACCATATATTTT.

Remarks on this clone: At the DNA level, this CDR3 is encoded by other sequences in the same sample as well. This rearrangement joins TRBV13 to TRBJ1-1; no clear D. V was clipped by 2 bases and J by 10 bases, with 14 bases between them. Germline V gene lookup returns CDR1 PRHDT and CDR2 FYEKMQ (reference sequence). The CDR3 runs to 13 residues. CDR3 loop: CASSLSMYEAAFF. The DNA for the CDR3 is TGTGCCAGCAGCTTATCCATGTACGAAGCAGCTTTCTTT.

The J gene is TRBJ2-1, the V gene TRBV19, with 14 positions matching TRBD2. CDR1 and CDR2 from the germline V gene are LNHDA and SQIVND (reference sequence). Losses at the gene ends were 5 bases for V and 8 bases for J; bases not matched to a gene: 5. The CDR3 contains 15 residues. For the CDR3, the DNA is TGTGCCAGTAGTCGGGGACTAGCGGGAGTCTATGAGCAGTTCTTC. Its translation is CASSRGLAGVYEQFF.

The chain carries TRBV6-6 and TRBJ2-7, with 7 bases fitting TRBD2. With 6 bases clipped from V and 4 bases from J, the junction kept 12 bases outside the gene matches. Germline CDR1 and CDR2: MNHNY and SVGAGI (reference sequence). CDR3 size: 15 residues. Here the CDR3 DNA reads TGTGCCAGCAGATCTCCGGGGAGGGCCGGATACGAGCAGTACTTC. Translated, it gives CASRSPGRAGYEQYF.

The chain joins TRBV2 to TRBJ2-7; 10 bases are shared with TRBD2. CDR3 length: 13 residues. With 4 bases clipped from V and 7 bases from J, the junction kept 4 bases outside the gene matches. CDR1 is SNHLY, CDR2 FYNNEI, per germline. The CDR3 is CASSGLAGVEQYF. CDR3 DNA: TGTGCCAGCAGTGGGCTAGCGGGAGTAGAGCAGTACTTC.

The chain employs TRBV7-6 and TRBJ2-1; the match to TRBD2 covers 9 bases. J was trimmed by 7 bases and V by 5 bases; bases with no gene match: 9. CDR1 SGHVS and CDR2 FNYEAQ come from the germline V gene. This CDR3 spans 15 amino acids. CDR3 bases: TGTGCCAGCAGCCTCGCCCCCGCGGGGGGGAATGAGCAGTTCTTC. Translating gives CASSLAPAGGNEQFF.

The J gene is TRBJ2-1, the V gene TRBV7-9; D is unclear. CDR1 SEHNR and CDR2 FQNEAQ come from the germline V gene (reference sequence). This CDR3 spans 13 amino acids. Trimming stripped 6 bases from V and 15 bases from J, with 21 bases between. The CDR3 spells CASSQTPQVYLFF. In DNA form, the CDR3 reads TGTGCCAGCAGTCAGACCCCCCAGGTCTACCTGTTCTTC.